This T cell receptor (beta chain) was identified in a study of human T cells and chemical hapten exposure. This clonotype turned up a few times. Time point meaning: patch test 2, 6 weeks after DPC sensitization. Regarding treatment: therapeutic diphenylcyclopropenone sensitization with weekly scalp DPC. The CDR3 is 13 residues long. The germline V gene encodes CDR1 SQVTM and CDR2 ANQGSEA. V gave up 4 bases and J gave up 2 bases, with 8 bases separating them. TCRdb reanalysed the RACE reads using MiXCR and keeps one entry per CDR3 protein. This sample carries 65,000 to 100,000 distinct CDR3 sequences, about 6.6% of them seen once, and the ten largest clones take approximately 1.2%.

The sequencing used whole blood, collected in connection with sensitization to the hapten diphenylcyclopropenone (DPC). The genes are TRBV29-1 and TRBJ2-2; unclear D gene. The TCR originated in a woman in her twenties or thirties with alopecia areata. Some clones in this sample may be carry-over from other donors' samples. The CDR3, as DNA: TGCAGCGTTGCAACAGCTAACACCGGGGAGCTGTTTTTT. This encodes CSVATANTGELFF.